This T cell receptor beta chain was observed in a study of blood T cell repertoires in COVID-19. Study summary: Whether acute or convalescent, the COVID-19 samples came from the United States, Italy and Spain. T cells, B-cell-depleted T cells, or PBMCs supplied cDNA or gDNA.

This CDR3 region has 13 residues. Germline CDR1 reads SGHTS; CDR2 reads YDEGEE. J gave up 8 bases and V 1 base, and 5 bases lay outside the gene matches. Individuals aged about 18 to 100 years were recruited from about two dozen US areas. Source study methods: Nucleated cell counts were estimated from reference gene primer amplification. The assay was immunoSEQ multiplex PCR, and TCRdb's table has in-frame clones only and misses some. That table supplies the V and J calls and clone size; D and trimming were determined from the DNA. The table has about 370,000 clones, around 89% seen once; the top ten hold 0.95% to 1.1%.

Input material: PBMCs or T cells enriched from blood (not recorded which). The chain has TRBV5-8 and TRBJ1-2, with TRBD1 identical over 7 bases. The clonotype comes from a man aged 18 to 29 who had recovered from COVID-19. This CDR3 is CASSLKGARGYTF. The CDR3 nucleotides read TGTGCCAGCAGCTTGAAGGGGGCGCGAGGCTACACCTTC.